Below, 20 T cell receptor beta chains from the same sample are listed, as sequenced in a study of shared clonotypes between healthy human individuals. Using immunoSEQ multiplex PCR, the repertoire was profiled, and TCRdb retains in-frame clones only, with some absent. The sample yields more than 1 million clones, about four fifths seen once. The material sequenced was memory CD4+ T cells from PBMCs. Subset defined: CD45RA-negative fraction. These receptors all stem from a man aged 18-30 years in good health. Some clones in this sample may be carry-over from other donors' samples.

There are a few counts of this clone. This chain links TRBV5-1 with TRBJ1-1; D remains ambiguous. The V and J ends lost 4 bases and 4 bases respectively, with 14 bases between them. The CDR3 loop spans 14 amino acids. Germline V CDR1 and CDR2: SGHRS, YFSETQ. The CDR3 loop reads CASSTNPTVTEAFF. For the CDR3, the DNA is TGCGCCAGCAGCACCAACCCCACGGTCACTGAAGCTTTCTTT.

The chain links TRBV18 to TRBJ2-5, with D possibly matching TRBD2 (5 bases). The V and J ends lost 4 bases and 5 bases respectively, with 17 bases between them. The germline V gene encodes CDR1 KGHSH and CDR2 LQKENI. The CDR3 extends over 15 amino acids. The chain's CDR3 is CASSLPRTRRETQYF. The CDR3 nucleotides are TGTGCCAGCTCACTACCACGTACAAGGAGGGAGACCCAGTACTTC.

The V gene is TRBV5-1, the J gene TRBJ2-1; 15 bases agree with TRBD2. This CDR3 region has 19 residues. V shed 3 bases and J 0 bases; nucleotides not matched to a gene: 7. Germline CDR1 is SGHRS and CDR2 is YFSETQ. The CDR3, as DNA: TGCGCCAGCAGCTCCTCCGGGACTAGCGGGAGGCCCTCCTACAATGAGCAGTTCTTC. Its protein product is CASSSSGTSGRPSYNEQFF. The full variable domain, in which reference TRBV5-1 and TRBJ2-1 provide the parts outside the CDR3, is KAGVTQTPRYLIKTRGQQVTLSCSPISGHRSVSWYQQTPGQGLQFLFEYFSETQRNKGNFPGRFSGRQFSNSRSEMNVSTLELGDSALYLCASSSSGTSGRPSYNEQFFGPGTRLTVL.

The chain carries TRBV27 and TRBJ1-5, with 9 bases lining up with TRBD1. Looked up from germline, CDR1 is MNHEY and CDR2 is SMNVEV (reference sequence). CDR3 length equals 15 residues. V was pared by 8 bases and J by 6 bases, with 11 bases of the junction left unmatched. The DNA for the CDR3 is TGTGCCAGCGGATACGACAGGGGGGAGGGTCAGCCCCAGCATTTT. This encodes CASGYDRGEGQPQHF.

This rearrangement joins TRBV9 to TRBJ2-2, with D perhaps TRBD2 (6 bases). The V and J ends lost 6 bases and 4 bases respectively, with 22 bases between them. Germline V gene lookup returns CDR1 SGDLS and CDR2 YYNGEE. This CDR3 is 17 amino acids long. CDR3 sequence (DNA): TGTGCCAGCACCCCCCGGATTAGCGGATATTCCACCGGGGAGCTGTTTTTT. Translating it yields CASTPRISGYSTGELFF.

The gene calls are TRBV5-1 and TRBJ2-1; either TRBD1 or TRBD2 may fit D (6 bases each). Trimming took 1 base from V and 1 from J, leaving 12 bases between them. This CDR3 has 16 amino acids. Germline V gene data show CDR1 as SGHRS and CDR2 as YFSETQ. This chain's CDR3 is CASSLQGSGSYNEQFF. The CDR3 nucleotides are TGCGCCAGCAGCTTGCAGGGGAGCGGGTCCTACAATGAGCAGTTCTTC.

The chain is built from TRBV4-1 and TRBJ2-3; no clear D. Germline loops: CDR1 MGHRA, CDR2 YSYEKL. V was pared by 4 bases and J by 0 bases, with 14 bases between. This CDR3 region has 16 residues. The DNA for the CDR3 is TGCGCCAGCAGCCCCGCTCTGGGCGCTAGCACAGATACGCAGTATTTT. Encoded protein: CASSPALGASTDTQYF.

CDR3 DNA: TGCAGTCTGTCGGACGGTGGTGGAGCTTTCTTT. Residues: CSLSDGGGAFF. The V and J genes are TRBV29-1 and TRBJ1-1; D ambiguous. CDR3 length: 11 residues. Per the germline V gene, CDR1 is SQVTM and CDR2 is ANQGSEA.

J is TRBJ1-1 and V is TRBV4-3; D gene uncertain. Germline lookup yields CDR1 LGHNA and CDR2 YSLEER. Trimming shortened V by 0 bases and J by 5 bases, and 7 bases separated the two germline ends. CDR3 length equals 13 residues. CDR3 in DNA: TGCGCCAGCAGCCAAGAAATAGGGACTGAAGCTTTCTTT. It translates to CASSQEIGTEAFF.

The chain is built from TRBV29-1 and TRBJ2-7; D assignment may be TRBD1 or TRBD2 (5 bases each). The germline V gene encodes CDR1 SQVTM and CDR2 ANQGSEA. V was trimmed by 5 bases and J by 5 bases, leaving 16 bases between them. This CDR3 contains 13 residues. This CDR3 is CSVTGTLSDEQYF. In nucleotides, the CDR3 is TGCAGCGTTACCGGGACCCTGTCTGACGAGCAGTACTTC.

This clone is a singleton in its sample. The chain has TRBV18 and TRBJ2-5, with a possible D match to TRBD1 (6 bases). Trimming removed 4 bases from V and 1 base from J, with 10 bases in between. The CDR3 spans 14 residues. CDR1 KGHSH and CDR2 LQKENI come from the germline V gene. This CDR3 reads CASSRSDSQETQYF. CDR3 bases: TGTGCCAGCTCACGATCGGACAGCCAAGAGACCCAGTACTTC.

This clone was picked up a small number of times. The V and J genes are TRBV5-6 and TRBJ2-2, with D unresolved. V was pared by 1 base and J by 2 bases, with 9 bases between. Germline CDR1 is SGHDT and CDR2 is YYEEEE. The CDR3 covers 15 residues. The CDR3 region has the DNA TGTGCCAGCAGCTTGCAAGGGATAAACACCGGGGAGCTGTTTTTT. It specifies CASSLQGINTGELFF.

This chain connects TRBV19 to TRBJ1-2; D not resolved. Trimming removed 6 bases at V and 5 bases at J, with 10 bases between. CDR3 length equals 12 residues. From germline, CDR1 is LNHDA and CDR2 SQIVND (reference sequence). The CDR3 coding sequence is TGTGCCAGTAGGTCCGACGGATATGGCTACACCTTC. Translation gives CASRSDGYGYTF.

The chain uses TRBV7-2 and TRBJ2-3, with D perhaps matching TRBD2 (6 bases). The germline V gene encodes CDR1 SGHTA and CDR2 FQGNSA. V gave up 5 bases and J gave up 2 bases, with 11 bases separating them. The CDR3 consists of 14 residues. The CDR3 here is CASSQEGSTDTQYF. As DNA, the CDR3 is TGTGCCAGCAGCCAGGAGGGGTCCACAGATACGCAGTATTTT.

This clone is a singleton in its sample. The chain carries TRBV27 and TRBJ1-6; a possible D gene is TRBD1 (6 bases). V lost 6 bases, J lost 9 bases, and 21 bases lay in between. The CDR3 is 16 amino acids. The germline V gene has CDR1 MNHEY and CDR2 SMNVEV (reference sequence). CDR3 DNA: TGTGCCAGCAGGGGAACAGGGAACAATATTATTTCACCCCTCCACTTT. Translated: CASRGTGNNIISPLHF.

The rearrangement links TRBV6-1 to TRBJ2-3, with a possible D match to TRBD1 (5 bases). The ends were cut back, 5 bases at V and 6 bases at J, with 18 bases in the middle. CDR3 size: 15 residues. Germline V CDR1 and CDR2: MNHNS, SASEGT. CDR3: CASSSGMGRGDTQYF. The CDR3 DNA sequence: TGTGCCAGCAGTTCAGGGATGGGGCGTGGGGATACGCAGTATTTT.

This clone was seen a single time. Other DNA sequences from this sample encode an identical CDR3 as well. The V gene is TRBV28, the J gene TRBJ2-7; 9 positions match TRBD1. Germline CDR1 is MDHEN and CDR2 is SYDVKM. This CDR3 region has 13 residues. The junction had 0 bases not matched to a gene; V was cut back by 6 bases and J by 0 bases. The CDR3 DNA is TGTGCCAGCAGGACAGGGGGCTCCTACGAGCAGTACTTC. Translated: CASRTGGSYEQYF.

The DNA of the CDR3 is TGTGCCAGCAGTGAATGGGAGACAGGTAAACAGCATTTT. Encoded protein: CASSEWETGKQHF. This chain uses TRBV25-1 with TRBJ1-5, with a possible D match to TRBD1 (6 bases). V was trimmed by 1 base and J by 13 bases, leaving 14 bases between them. This CDR3 is 13 amino acids long. Germline loops: CDR1 MGHDK, CDR2 SYGVNS.

As for this clone: The sample contains more than one DNA sequence encoding this CDR3. The chain carries TRBV5-1 and TRBJ1-5; D unresolved. The CDR3 spans 13 residues. Germline CDR1 is SGHRS and CDR2 is YFSETQ. V dropped 0 bases and J dropped 1 base, with 2 bases sitting between them. The CDR3 nucleotides read TGCGCCAGCAGCTTGGAGAGCAATCAGCCCCAGCATTTT. It is translated as CASSLESNQPQHF. The whole variable domain, filled in from reference TRBV5-1 and TRBJ1-5, reads KAGVTQTPRYLIKTRGQQVTLSCSPISGHRSVSWYQQTPGQGLQFLFEYFSETQRNKGNFPGRFSGRQFSNSRSEMNVSTLELGDSALYLCASSLESNQPQHFGDGTRLSIL.

The chain links TRBV28 to TRBJ2-7; the match to TRBD2 covers 10 bases. The trim removed 8 bases at V and 3 bases at J, leaving 4 bases unmatched. CDR1 MDHEN and CDR2 SYDVKM come from the germline V gene. The CDR3 sequence is 13 residues long. The CDR3 DNA is TGTGCCAGCGGGCGGACTAGCGGCTACGAGCAGTACTTC. Amino acid sequence: CASGRTSGYEQYF.